This T cell receptor beta chain was recovered during a study of blood T cell repertoires in COVID-19. Whole-study context: Samples representing acute and convalescent COVID-19 were sourced from the United States, Italy and Spain.

Under the authors' procedure: From reference gene primer amplification, estimates of nucleated cell counts were derived. Only in-frame clones appear in the TCRdb table, and some are missing; sequencing was by immunoSEQ multiplex PCR. V and J calls and clone size are given by that table; D and trimming were obtained from the DNA. The repertoire holds 110,000 to 150,000 clones, with 70% to 90% as singletons. Two negative PCRs, clearance, or symptom resolution characterized the recovered Cohort 3 donors. Germline-derived CDR1 and CDR2 are SEHNR and FQNEAQ (reference sequence). The CDR3 has 14 amino acids. The V and J ends lost 5 bases and 1 base respectively, with 11 bases between them.

Material for sequencing was PBMCs or T cells enriched from blood (not recorded which). The chain uses TRBV7-9 and TRBJ1-1, with D maybe TRBD1 (5 bases). The origin of this receptor is a man in his fifties who had recovered from COVID-19. DNA for the CDR3: TGTGCCAGCAGCCGCGCGGGGGGGAACACTGAAGCTTTCTTT. This gives the protein CASSRAGGNTEAFF.